A selection of T cell receptor beta chains follows, all from one sample in a study of CD8 T cells in ankylosing spondylitis. One entry per CDR3 protein, called by TCRdb with MiXCR from the 5' RACE reads. The data contain over 95,000 distinct CDR3 sequences, roughly 8% of them seen just once; the ten biggest clones take up approximately 9.9%. The source material was blood, either unsorted or a sorted T cell fraction (not recorded which). The receptor set was obtained from a male donor with ankylosing spondylitis or in good health (not recorded which). CDR3s include the opening cysteine and the closing phenylalanine or tryptophan. D genes are given only for firm matches. Not every row has a clone size; where given, it reads once, few, many or a size class.

d_gene	v_gene	j_gene	abundance	CDR3nt	CDR3aa
TRBD1	TRBV28	TRBJ1-2	NA	TGTGCCAGCAAGGACAGAGACAGGGGGGACTTCTATGGCTACACCTTC	CASKDRDRGDFYGYTF
NA	TRBV25-1	TRBJ2-7	few	TGTGCCAGCAGTGAATATAGGGCAGGCGACTCCTACGAGCAGTACTTC	CASSEYRAGDSYEQYF
NA	TRBV3-1	TRBJ2-5	many	TGTGCCAGCAGCCAAGCGCGGCTTACGGAAACCCAGTACTTC	CASSQARLTETQYF
NA	TRBV20-1	TRBJ2-5	many	TGCAGTGCCGTTACAGGGCTTGGGGAGACCCAGTACTTC	CSAVTGLGETQYF
NA	TRBV10-3	TRBJ2-2	once	TGTGCCATTGCAACCAGCACCGGGGAGCTGTTTTTT	CAIATSTGELFF
NA	TRBV18	TRBJ2-6	few	TGTGCCAGCTCACCACTAGGGCAGGGTTCCTCCAACGTCCTGACTTTC	CASSPLGQGSSNVLTF
TRBD1	TRBV10-2	TRBJ1-5	NA	TGCGCCAGCAGTGACCATGGACAGGTGGGGCAGCCCCAGCATTTT	CASSDHGQVGQPQHF
TRBD2	TRBV12-3/TRBV12-4	TRBJ2-1	few	TGTGCCAGCAGTTTAGCGGCGGGGGGTTATACTGAGCAGTTCTTC	CASSLAAGGYTEQFF
NA	TRBV7-9	TRBJ2-7	NA	TGTGCCAGCAGCTTGAAGCGGGCGATCTCCTACGAGCAGTACTTC	CASSLKRAISYEQYF
NA	TRBV6-1	TRBJ1-6	many	TGTGCCAGCAGACAGACAGGAAGCTCCTATAATTCACCCCTCCACTTT	CASRQTGSSYNSPLHF
NA	TRBV7-6	TRBJ1-1	many	TGTGCCAGCAGCCCAGCTAGGACCCCTGTGAACACTGAAGCTTTCTTT	CASSPARTPVNTEAFF
NA	TRBV5-1	TRBJ2-1	many	TGCGCCAGCAGCTCGGATAGCTCCTACAATGAGCAGTTCTTC	CASSSDSSYNEQFF